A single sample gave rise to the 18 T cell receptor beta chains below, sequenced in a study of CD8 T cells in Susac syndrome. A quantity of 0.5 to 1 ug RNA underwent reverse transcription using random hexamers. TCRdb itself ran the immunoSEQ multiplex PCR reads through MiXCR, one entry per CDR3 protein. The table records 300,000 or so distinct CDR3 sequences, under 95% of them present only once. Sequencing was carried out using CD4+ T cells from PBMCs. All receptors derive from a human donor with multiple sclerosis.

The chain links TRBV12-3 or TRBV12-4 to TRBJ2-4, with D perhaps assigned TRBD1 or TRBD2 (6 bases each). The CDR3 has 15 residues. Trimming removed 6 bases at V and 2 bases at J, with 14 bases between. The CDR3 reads CASSLRGDPKNIQYF. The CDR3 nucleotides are TGTGCCAGCAGCCTAAGGGGGGATCCCAAAAACATTCAGTACTTC.

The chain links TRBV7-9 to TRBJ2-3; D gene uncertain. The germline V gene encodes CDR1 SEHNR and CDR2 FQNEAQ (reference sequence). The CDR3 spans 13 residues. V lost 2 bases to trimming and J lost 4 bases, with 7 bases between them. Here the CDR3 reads CASSLFVPDTQYF. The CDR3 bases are TGTGCCAGCAGCTTATTTGTCCCAGATACGCAGTATTTT.

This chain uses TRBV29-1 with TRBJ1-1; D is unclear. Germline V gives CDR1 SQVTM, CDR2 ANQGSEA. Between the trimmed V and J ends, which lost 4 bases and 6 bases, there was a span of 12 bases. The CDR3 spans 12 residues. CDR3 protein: CSVVRVGAEAFF. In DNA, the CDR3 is TGCAGCGTTGTTCGGGTGGGAGCTGAAGCTTTCTTT. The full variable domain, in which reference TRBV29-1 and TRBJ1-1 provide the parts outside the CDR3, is SAVISQKPSRDICQRGTSLTIQCQVDSQVTMMFWYRQQPGQSLTLIATANQGSEATYESGFVIDKFPISRPNLTFSTLTVSNMSPEDSSIYLCSVVRVGAEAFFGQGTRLTVV.

The CDR3 here is CSAGRSGTGELFF. The CDR3 DNA reads TGCAGCGCTGGGCGGTCGGGCACCGGGGAGCTGTTTTTT. The chain employs TRBV29-1 and TRBJ2-2, with unresolved D. The CDR3 runs 13 residues. Germline CDR1 SQVTM, CDR2 ANQGSEA. Trimming shortened V by 7 bases and J by 4 bases, and 13 bases separated the two germline ends.

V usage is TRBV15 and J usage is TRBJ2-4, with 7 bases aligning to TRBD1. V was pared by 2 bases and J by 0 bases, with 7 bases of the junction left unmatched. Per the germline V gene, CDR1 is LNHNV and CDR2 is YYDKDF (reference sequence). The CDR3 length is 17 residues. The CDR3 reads CATSRTGTALAKNIQYF. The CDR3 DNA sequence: TGTGCCACCAGCAGAACCGGGACAGCCTTAGCCAAAAACATTCAGTACTTC.

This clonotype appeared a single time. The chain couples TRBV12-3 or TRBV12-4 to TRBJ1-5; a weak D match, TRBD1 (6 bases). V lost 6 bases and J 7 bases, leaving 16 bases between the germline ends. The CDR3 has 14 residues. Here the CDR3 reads CASSPTGPHQPQHF. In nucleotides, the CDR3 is TGTGCCAGCAGCCCGACAGGCCCTCACCAGCCCCAGCATTTT.

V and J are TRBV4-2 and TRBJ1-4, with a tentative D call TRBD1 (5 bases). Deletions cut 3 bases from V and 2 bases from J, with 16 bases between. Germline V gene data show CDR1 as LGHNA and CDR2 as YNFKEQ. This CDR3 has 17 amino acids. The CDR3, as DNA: TGTGCCAGCAGCCAGCGGGACTCCCGTTTGACTAATGAAAAACTGTTTTTT. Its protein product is CASSQRDSRLTNEKLFF.

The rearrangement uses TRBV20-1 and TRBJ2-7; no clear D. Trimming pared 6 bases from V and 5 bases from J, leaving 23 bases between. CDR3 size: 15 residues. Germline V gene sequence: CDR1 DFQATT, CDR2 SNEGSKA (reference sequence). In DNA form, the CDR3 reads TGCAGTGCCAAGCTTGCTAGTGGGCTCGGAGACGAGCAGTACTTC. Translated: CSAKLASGLGDEQYF.

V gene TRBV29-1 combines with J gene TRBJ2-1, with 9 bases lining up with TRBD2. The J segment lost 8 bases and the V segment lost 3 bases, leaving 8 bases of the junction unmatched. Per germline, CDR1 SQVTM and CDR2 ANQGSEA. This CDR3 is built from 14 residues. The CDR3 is CSVEVGREGDEQFF. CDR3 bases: TGCAGCGTTGAGGTGGGGCGGGAGGGGGATGAGCAGTTCTTC.

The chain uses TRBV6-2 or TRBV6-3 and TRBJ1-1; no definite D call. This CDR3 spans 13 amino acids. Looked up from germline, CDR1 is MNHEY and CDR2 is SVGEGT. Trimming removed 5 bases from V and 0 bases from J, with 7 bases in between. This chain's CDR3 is CASSRNMNTEAFF. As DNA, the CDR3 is TGTGCCAGCAGTCGGAACATGAACACTGAAGCTTTCTTT.

CDR3 protein: CSARAPGQGPPLNTGELFF. CDR3 nucleotides: TGCAGTGCTAGAGCCCCGGGACAGGGCCCTCCTCTGAACACCGGGGAGCTGTTTTTT. The V call is TRBV20-1, the J call TRBJ2-2; 9 nucleotides match TRBD1. After removal of 1 base from V and 1 base from J, the junction contained 13 bases not matched to a gene. CDR1 is DFQATT, CDR2 SNEGSKA, per germline (reference sequence). CDR3 size: 19 residues.

This CDR3 reads CAPQAGGGEKLFF. CDR3 bases: TGTGCTCCCCAGGCGGGGGGGGGAGAAAAACTGTTTTTT. The chain couples TRBV30 to TRBJ1-4; D is perhaps TRBD1 (5 bases). Germline-derived CDR1 and CDR2 are GTSNPN and SVGIG (reference sequence). The CDR3 is 13 residues long.

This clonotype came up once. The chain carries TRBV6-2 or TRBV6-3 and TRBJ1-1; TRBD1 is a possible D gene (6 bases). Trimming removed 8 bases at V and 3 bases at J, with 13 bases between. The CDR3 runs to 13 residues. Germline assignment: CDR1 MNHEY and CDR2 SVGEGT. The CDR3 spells CASGIQGYTEAFF. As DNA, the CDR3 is TGTGCCAGCGGAATACAGGGATACACTGAAGCTTTCTTT.

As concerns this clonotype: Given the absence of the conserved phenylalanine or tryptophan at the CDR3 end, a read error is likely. As DNA, the CDR3 is TGCGCCAGCAGCCAAGTGGGGACAGGGGGCGGTCTAGGCACTGAAGCTTTCGTT. Residues: CASSQVGTGGGLGTEAFV. The chain links TRBV4-1 to TRBJ1-1; 12 bases map to TRBD1. This CDR3 is built from 18 residues. V lost 1 base and J lost 4; bases outside the gene matches: 10. Germline CDR1 is MGHRA and CDR2 is YSYEKL.

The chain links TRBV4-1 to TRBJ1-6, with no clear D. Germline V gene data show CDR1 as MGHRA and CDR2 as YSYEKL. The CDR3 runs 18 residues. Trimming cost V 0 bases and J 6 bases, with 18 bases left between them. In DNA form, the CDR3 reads TGCGCCAGCAGCCAAGAGCCTCTGGGCTTTACCGTTAATTCACCCCTCCACTTT. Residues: CASSQEPLGFTVNSPLHF.

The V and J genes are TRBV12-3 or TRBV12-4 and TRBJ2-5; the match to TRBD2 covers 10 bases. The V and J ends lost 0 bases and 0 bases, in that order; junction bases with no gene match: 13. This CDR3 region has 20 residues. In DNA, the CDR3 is TGTGCCAGCAGTTTAGCGAATCGTCTAGCGGGAGTAGTTAACCAAGAGACCCAGTACTTC. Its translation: CASSLANRLAGVVNQETQYF.

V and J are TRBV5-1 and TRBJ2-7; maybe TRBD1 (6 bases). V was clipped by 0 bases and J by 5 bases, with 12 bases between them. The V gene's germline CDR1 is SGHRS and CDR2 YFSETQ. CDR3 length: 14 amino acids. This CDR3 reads CASSLENRANEQYF. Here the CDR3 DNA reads TGCGCCAGCAGCTTGGAGAACAGGGCGAACGAGCAGTACTTC.

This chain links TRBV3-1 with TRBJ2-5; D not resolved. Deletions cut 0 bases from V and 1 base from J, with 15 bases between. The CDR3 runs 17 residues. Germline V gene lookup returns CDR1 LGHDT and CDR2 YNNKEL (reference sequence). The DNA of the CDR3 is TGTGCCAGCAGCCAAGAAGTCAATTTACAGCGCCAAGAGACCCAGTACTTC. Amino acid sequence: CASSQEVNLQRQETQYF.